This T cell receptor (beta chain) comes out of a study of T cells in Graves' hyperthyroidism and ophthalmopathy. Uncontrolled infection, other autoimmune disease, pregnancy or lactation disqualified patients from enrolment. Regions amplified from RNA transcripts were the TCR beta CDR3 regions. Using the HTBI primer set, a first-round RT-PCR was run on the TCR CDR3. TCRdb independently ran MiXCR on the multiplex PCR reads; one entry per CDR3 protein. Seen here are 500,000 to 650,000 distinct CDR3 sequences, about 14% observed once, and the top ten hold under 15%. Germline loops: CDR1 KGHDR, CDR2 SFDVKD. Unmatched junction bases numbered 4, after V lost 6 bases and J lost 3 bases. This CDR3 is 15 amino acids long.

The chain employs TRBV24-1 and TRBJ1-5; TRBD1 aligns across 10 bases. This TCR was sampled from a woman aged 50 to 60 with Graves' ophthalmopathy. The sequenced sample was blood. CDR3 loop: CATSPGQGYNQPQHF. The CDR3 nucleotides are TGTGCCACCAGTCCGGGACAGGGGTACAATCAGCCCCAGCATTTT.